The 30 T cell receptor beta chains below were found in one sample sequenced in a study of OX40 agonist ivuxolimab in advanced cancers. The protocol was immunoSEQ multiplex PCR, while the TCRdb copy is restricted to in-frame clones and leaves out a portion. Here the sample spans under 90,000 clones, approximately 81% being singletons. The material was CD4+ or CD8+ T cells sorted from blood, obtained in a trial of the OX40 agonist ivuxolimab. These receptors were taken from an adult with an advanced solid tumor such as melanoma, head and neck, liver or kidney cancer.

There are a few counts of this clone. J is TRBJ2-7 and V is TRBV11-3, with TRBD1 matching over 7 bases. The CDR3 covers 14 residues. V shed 5 bases, J shed 6 bases, and the junction held 10 bases outside the gene matches. Germline V lookup: CDR1 SGHNT, CDR2 YENEEA. The CDR3 region has the DNA TGTGCCAGCAGCCCGGTGGCAGGGGGTACCGAGCAGTACTTC. Protein: CASSPVAGGTEQYF.

The CDR3 region has the DNA TGCGCCAGCAGCCAGGGCAGGTCGGGCGGGGGCTACACCTTC. Its translation is CASSQGRSGGGYTF. The chain links TRBV4-3 to TRBJ1-2; D is undetermined. Germline CDR1 is LGHNA and CDR2 is YSLEER. V was cut by 3 bases and J by 8 bases, with 16 bases left in between. This CDR3 region has 14 residues.

The chain links TRBV28 to TRBJ1-2, with D unresolved. CDR1 and CDR2 (germline): MDHEN, SYDVKM. Between the trimmed V and J ends, which lost 8 bases and 4 bases, there was a span of 11 bases. The CDR3 is 12 amino acids. In nucleotides, the CDR3 is TGTGCCAGCCAAGGCGGTAGCTATGGCTACACCTTC. It specifies CASQGGSYGYTF.

V is TRBV11-2 and J is TRBJ1-1, with TRBD1 matching 7 bases. J was trimmed by 1 base and V by 5 bases; bases with no gene match: 7. The CDR3 loop spans 15 amino acids. Germline-derived CDR1 and CDR2 are SGHAT and FQNNGV. The CDR3: CASSDPGTANTEAFF. The CDR3, as DNA: TGTGCCAGCAGCGACCCCGGGACAGCGAACACTGAAGCTTTCTTT.

This rearrangement joins TRBV10-1 to TRBJ1-2; D gene ambiguous. Germline CDR1 and CDR2: WNHNN and SYGVQD (reference sequence). Between the trimmed V and J ends, which lost 5 bases and 8 bases, there was a span of 15 bases. The CDR3 contains 13 residues. The chain's CDR3 is CASSRSRGGGYTF. The CDR3 bases are TGCGCCAGCAGTAGGTCCCGCGGCGGGGGCTACACCTTC.

The chain couples TRBV7-2 to TRBJ1-4; maybe TRBD1 (5 bases). There are 14 residues in the CDR3. V was cut by 3 bases and J by 5 bases, with 10 bases left in between. Per the germline V gene, CDR1 is SGHTA and CDR2 is FQGNSA. The CDR3 region has the DNA TGTGCCAGCAGCTTGGGGGACCTAAATGAAAAACTGTTTTTT. This codes for CASSLGDLNEKLFF.

This clone has only one observation. The chain links TRBV19 to TRBJ2-4; 9 nucleotides line up with TRBD1. The ends lost 7 bases at V and 1 base at J; junction bases unmatched: 8. CDR3 length equals 16 residues. Germline values: CDR1 LNHDA, CDR2 SQIVND (reference sequence). CDR3 loop: CASTPPGQGAKNIQYF. The CDR3 DNA follows: TGTGCCAGTACCCCCCCGGGACAGGGCGCCAAAAACATTCAGTACTTC.

The CDR3 DNA reads TGTGCCTGGGGGGGACAGGGGCGGCAGCCCCAGCATTTT. Amino acid sequence: CAWGGQGRQPQHF. The chain carries TRBV30 and TRBJ1-5; TRBD1 agrees at 10 bases. Germline loops: CDR1 GTSNPN, CDR2 SVGIG (reference sequence). The CDR3 sequence is 13 residues long. The V and J ends lost 5 bases and 7 bases, in that order; junction bases with no gene match: 5.

The V call is TRBV6-1, the J call TRBJ2-1, with a weak D call TRBD1 (5 bases). Trimming shortened V by 5 bases and J by 9 bases, and 14 bases separated the two germline ends. The germline CDR1 and CDR2 sequences are MNHNS and SASEGT. The CDR3 has 13 residues. The CDR3 nucleotides read TGTGCCAGCAGTTTAATAGGGGTGGTTGAGCAGTTCTTC. It specifies CASSLIGVVEQFF.

The chain recombines TRBV19 with TRBJ1-5; 8 bases line up with TRBD1. Germline CDR1 is LNHDA and CDR2 is SQIVND (reference sequence). The CDR3 has 16 amino acids. With 5 bases clipped from V and 4 bases from J, the junction kept 10 bases outside the gene matches. CDR3 DNA: TGTGCCAGTAGTGCAAGGACAGGGTCTGGGAATCAGCCCCAGCATTTT. Translation gives CASSARTGSGNQPQHF.

The chain uses TRBV30 and TRBJ1-1, with 9 bases lining up with TRBD1. Germline V CDR1 and CDR2: GTSNPN, SVGIG (reference sequence). This CDR3 has 14 amino acids. With 6 bases clipped from V and 11 bases from J, the junction kept 16 bases outside the gene matches. The CDR3 sequence is CACQPGTGFFGAFF. In nucleotides, the CDR3 is TGTGCCTGTCAACCCGGGACAGGGTTTTTCGGGGCTTTCTTT.

The V gene is TRBV12-5, the J gene TRBJ1-3; no clear D gene. CDR1 is LGHNT and CDR2 is FRNRAP in the germline V gene. This CDR3 is 13 amino acids long. The germline V and J ends were trimmed by 6 bases and 0 bases, with 6 bases remaining between them. This CDR3 is CASGAGSGNTIYF. CDR3 nucleotides: TGTGCTAGTGGGGCCGGCTCTGGAAACACCATATATTTT.

This chain connects TRBV30 to TRBJ2-5, with 15 bases that match TRBD2. The junction had 7 bases not matched to a gene; V was cut back by 3 bases and J by 8 bases. The CDR3 loop spans 15 amino acids. Germline CDR1 and CDR2: GTSNPN and SVGIG (reference sequence). The CDR3 loop is CAWRQQGLAGGTQYF. CDR3 sequence (DNA): TGTGCCTGGAGGCAGCAGGGACTAGCGGGAGGAACCCAGTACTTC.

The chain couples TRBV29-1 to TRBJ2-7; D may be TRBD1 (6 bases). Between the trimmed V and J ends, which lost 4 bases and 3 bases, there was a span of 10 bases. Germline CDR1 SQVTM, CDR2 ANQGSEA. This CDR3 is 12 amino acids long. CDR3 coding DNA: TGCAGCGTTGGCAGGGGCAGCTACGAGCAGTACTTC. It codes for CSVGRGSYEQYF.

This rearrangement joins TRBV19 to TRBJ1-2; no reliable D call. Looked up from germline, CDR1 is LNHDA and CDR2 is SQIVND (reference sequence). The CDR3 runs to 15 residues. V was cut by 0 bases and J by 4 bases, with 12 bases left in between. The CDR3 loop is CASSIEAARAYGYTF. The CDR3 DNA follows: TGTGCCAGTAGTATAGAAGCAGCCCGCGCCTATGGCTACACCTTC.

The CDR3, as DNA: TGCGCCAGCAGCCAAGACAGAGACGGCTGGGGTTTAAAGTGGCCCCAGCATTTT. Translation: CASSQDRDGWGLKWPQHF. The rearrangement links TRBV4-3 to TRBJ1-5, with unresolved D. The V and J ends lost 0 bases and 9 bases respectively, with 24 bases between them. CDR3 length: 18 residues. Germline V CDR1 and CDR2: LGHNA, YSLEER.

The chain joins TRBV19 to TRBJ1-5; D possibly corresponds to TRBD1 (5 bases). V was shortened by 4 bases and J by 5 bases, with 12 bases between the two germline ends. The CDR3 consists of 14 residues. CDR1 and CDR2 (germline): LNHDA, SQIVND (reference sequence). The CDR3, as DNA: TGTGCCAGTAGTACCCGGGACGCTGATCAGCCCCAGCATTTT. Translated: CASSTRDADQPQHF.

This sequence joins TRBV30 and TRBJ1-4; D remains ambiguous. The V end was cut by 6 bases, the J end by 5 bases, with 7 bases between. The germline V gene encodes CDR1 GTSNPN and CDR2 SVGIG (reference sequence). CDR3 length: 11 residues. CDR3 residues: CACRNNEKLFF. DNA of the CDR3: TGTGCCTGTAGGAACAATGAAAAACTGTTTTTT. The whole variable domain, remainder taken from reference TRBV30 and TRBJ1-4, is SQTIHQWPATLVQPVGSPLSLECTVEGTSNPNLYWYRQAAGRGLQLLFYSVGIGQISSEVPQNLSASRPQDRQFILSSKKLLLSDSGFYLCACRNNEKLFFGSGTQLSVL.

The table lists this clone with a few counts. The sample carries other DNA sequences with the same CDR3. CDR3 amino acids: CASSLYQGAGELFF. In DNA form, the CDR3 reads TGTGCCAGCAGCTTATACCAAGGGGCCGGGGAGCTGTTTTTT. The rearrangement links TRBV7-3 to TRBJ2-2; tentative D call: TRBD1 (5 bases). The ends were cut back, 2 bases at V and 6 bases at J, with 10 bases in the middle. This CDR3 contains 14 residues. Looked up from germline, CDR1 is SGHTA and CDR2 is FQGTGA.

The chain has TRBV6-5 and TRBJ2-3; 8 nucleotides match TRBD2. The V gene's germline CDR1 is MNHEY and CDR2 SVGAGI. The CDR3 sequence is 15 residues long. V dropped 6 bases and J dropped 4; count of bases not matched to a gene: 9. The CDR3 DNA reads as TGTGCCAGCAGCTCCCCTCGCGGGAGGTCAGATACGCAGTATTTT. Translated: CASSSPRGRSDTQYF.

This clone is a singleton in its sample. This rearrangement joins TRBV30 to TRBJ2-1; TRBD1 agrees at 7 bases. This CDR3 has 13 amino acids. Looked up from germline, CDR1 is GTSNPN and CDR2 is SVGIG (reference sequence). V lost 5 bases, J lost 6 bases, and 7 bases stayed unmatched. The CDR3 sequence is CAWGRDSSNEQFF. The CDR3 coding sequence is TGTGCCTGGGGCCGGGACAGTTCCAATGAGCAGTTCTTC.

This clone came up a few times. J is TRBJ2-5 and V is TRBV19; D gene ambiguous. The CDR3 extends over 15 amino acids. V was trimmed by 3 bases and J by 9 bases, leaving 20 bases between them. The germline CDR1 and CDR2 sequences are LNHDA and SQIVND (reference sequence). CDR3 region: CASSIGRAGQGAQYF. The CDR3 DNA follows: TGTGCCAGTAGTATCGGTAGGGCAGGCCAAGGTGCCCAGTACTTC. Combining the CDR3 with reference TRBV19 and TRBJ2-5 gives the whole variable domain DGGITQSPKYLFRKEGQNVTLSCEQNLNHDAMYWYRQDPGQGLRLIYYSQIVNDFQKGDIAEGYSVSREKKESFPLTVTSAQKNPTAFYLCASSIGRAGQGAQYFGPGTRLLVL.

This chain connects TRBV9 to TRBJ2-2; D ambiguous. Germline CDR1 is SGDLS and CDR2 is YYNGEE. Trimming removed 4 bases from V and 4 bases from J, with 8 bases in between. This CDR3 is 13 amino acids long. CDR3 sequence: CASSPTVTGELFF. Here the CDR3 DNA reads TGTGCCAGCAGCCCAACGGTCACCGGGGAGCTGTTTTTT.

The gene calls are TRBV5-6 and TRBJ2-5, with D maybe TRBD2 (5 bases). The CDR3 contains 13 residues. Trimming cost V 3 bases and J 3 bases, with 9 bases left between them. Germline values: CDR1 SGHDT, CDR2 YYEEEE. The CDR3 DNA sequence: TGTGCCAGCAGCTCGTACGGGGAAGAGACCCAGTACTTC. It codes for CASSSYGEETQYF.

The chain carries TRBV18 and TRBJ2-3, with TRBD2 matching over 10 bases. Germline loops: CDR1 KGHSH, CDR2 LQKENI. There are 18 residues in the CDR3. V shed 4 bases and J 0 bases; nucleotides not matched to a gene: 10. CDR3 coding DNA: TGTGCCAGCTCACAGGTCCCCGGACTAGCGGTTAGCACAGATACGCAGTATTTT. Its translation is CASSQVPGLAVSTDTQYF.

This clone was detected a few times. The rearrangement links TRBV6-5 to TRBJ2-1; weak D call: TRBD2 (6 bases). Germline CDR1 MNHEY, CDR2 SVGAGI. This CDR3 comprises 14 residues. V was shortened by 8 bases and J by 4 bases, with 15 bases between the two germline ends. The CDR3 is CASCLSRGYNEQFF. DNA for the CDR3: TGTGCCAGCTGCCTCTCGCGGGGTTACAATGAGCAGTTCTTC.

This clone is termed medium-sized. The identical CDR3 is also encoded by other nucleotide sequences in the sample. The rearrangement uses TRBV18 and TRBJ1-5; no clear D gene. The CDR3 has 15 residues. CDR1 is KGHSH, CDR2 LQKENI, per germline. The V and J ends lost 6 bases and 1 base respectively, with 13 bases between them. CDR3 sequence: CASSPTPRSNQPQHF. The DNA of the CDR3 is TGTGCCAGCTCCCCGACCCCACGGAGCAATCAGCCCCAGCATTTT.

This chain joins TRBV6-6 and TRBJ1-2; no clear D. Trimming took off 2 bases at V and 1 base at J, with 8 bases between the two ends. The CDR3 covers 14 residues. The germline V gene encodes CDR1 MNHNY and CDR2 SVGAGI (reference sequence). CDR3 coding DNA: TGTGCCAGCAGTTACCTTGTCAGTAACTATGGCTACACCTTC. Translation gives CASSYLVSNYGYTF.

The rearrangement links TRBV6-5 to TRBJ1-2, with TRBD1 identical over 7 bases. Germline-derived CDR1 and CDR2 are MNHEY and SVGAGI. This CDR3 is 16 amino acids long. V shed 4 bases, J shed 4 bases, and the junction held 12 bases outside the gene matches. The CDR3 loop reads CASSFRSKGAGYGYTF. The CDR3 DNA is TGTGCCAGCAGTTTCCGATCAAAGGGGGCGGGCTATGGCTACACCTTC.

J is TRBJ1-2 and V is TRBV7-9, with TRBD1 as a possible D gene (5 bases). The CDR3 contains 13 residues. V dropped 5 bases and J dropped 4 bases, with 11 bases sitting between them. Germline CDR1 and CDR2: SEHNR and FQNEAQ (reference sequence). For the CDR3, the DNA is TGTGCCAGCAGCCCCAGGGCGGGCTATGGCTACACCTTC. Its protein product is CASSPRAGYGYTF.